The TCR beta chain described here comes from a study of blood T cell repertoires in COVID-19. Generated by immunoSEQ multiplex PCR, the TCRdb table keeps only in-frame clones and is missing some. The data show approximately 230,000 clones, with almost 90% seen just once and about 14% held by the top ten. Germline-derived CDR1 and CDR2 are MRHNA and SNTAGT. The J segment lost 5 bases and the V segment lost 6 bases, leaving 9 bases of the junction unmatched. The CDR3 runs 14 residues. V and J are TRBV6-4 and TRBJ1-1, with 7 bases fitting TRBD1. The sample comprised PBMCs or T cells enriched from blood (not recorded which). The receptor comes from a woman in her fifties or sixties with acute COVID-19. CDR3 coding DNA: TGTGCCAGCAGGCCAGGAGGGGGCCGGACTGAAGCTTTCTTT. This sequence encodes CASRPGGGRTEAFF.